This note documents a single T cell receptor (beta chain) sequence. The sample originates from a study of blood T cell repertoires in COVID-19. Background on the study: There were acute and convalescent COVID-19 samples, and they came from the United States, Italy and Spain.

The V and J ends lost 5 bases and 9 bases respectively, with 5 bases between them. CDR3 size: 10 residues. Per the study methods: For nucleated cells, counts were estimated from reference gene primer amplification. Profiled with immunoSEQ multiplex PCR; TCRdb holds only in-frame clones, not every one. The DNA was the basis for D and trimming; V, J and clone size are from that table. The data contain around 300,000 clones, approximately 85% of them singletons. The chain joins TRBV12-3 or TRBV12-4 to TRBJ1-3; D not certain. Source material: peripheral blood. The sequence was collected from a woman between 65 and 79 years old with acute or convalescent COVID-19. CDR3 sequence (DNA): TGTGCCAGCAGTACTAGCACCATATATTTT. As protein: CASSTSTIYF.